A selection of T cell receptor beta chains follows, all from one sample in a study of shared clonotypes between healthy human individuals. Sequencing was performed with immunoSEQ multiplex PCR; in TCRdb, only in-frame clones are kept and a portion is missing. The sample consists of 2,500,000 or so clones, approximately 94% of them appearing once. The source material was naive CD4+ T cells sorted from blood. Source of these receptors: a man aged 18 to 30 in good health. Both conserved end residues are part of each CDR3. Each record gives: J gene, D gene, V gene, CDR3 protein. A D gene is named only where the DNA matches it firmly.

TRBJ2-7 | TRBD2 | TRBV5-6 | CASRLAGISYEQYF
TRBJ1-5 | TRBD1 | TRBV5-1 | CASSLGDSGNQPQHF
TRBJ1-3 | - | TRBV5-1 | CASSLASTSGNTIYF
TRBJ2-2 | TRBD1 | TRBV25-1 | CASSMDRGWDTGELFF
TRBJ1-1 | - | TRBV10-3 | CAISTDPRSGNTEAFF
TRBJ1-2 | - | TRBV12-1 | CASSFHLGGYTF
TRBJ2-4 | - | TRBV5-6 | CASSHNPLRALLAKNIQYF
TRBJ2-3 | TRBD2 | TRBV7-9 | CASSSSGGGTDTQYF
TRBJ1-1 | TRBD1 | TRBV18 | CASSQDRDGEAFF
TRBJ2-7 | TRBD2 | TRBV18 | CASSSSGSSSYEQYF
TRBJ1-2 | - | TRBV19 | CASSIAQQSNYGYTF
TRBJ2-7 | - | TRBV2 | CASSRAYEQYF
- | TRBD1 | TRBV19 | CASRTGGRDEQYF
TRBJ2-1 | - | TRBV28 | CASSVGVIEQFF
TRBJ2-1 | TRBD2 | TRBV11-3 | CASNAAGLAGYNEQFF
TRBJ2-7 | TRBD2 | TRBV18 | CASSIALLAGTYEQYF
TRBJ2-3 | TRBD1 | TRBV30 | CAWSGGQGSTDTQYF
TRBJ2-5 | - | TRBV20-1 | CSAEKGETQYF
TRBJ2-7 | TRBD2 | TRBV5-1 | CASSLGPSGTYEQYF
TRBJ2-7 | - | TRBV28 | CASSPQFEQYF
TRBJ2-2 | TRBD2 | TRBV10-2 | CASKIAGGGRTGELFF
TRBJ1-6 | - | TRBV9 | CASSVAQGPDSPLHF
TRBJ2-3 | TRBD1 | TRBV4-3 | CASSQGHRGRRADTQYF
TRBJ2-5 | - | TRBV28 | CASSPEGGGKETQYF
TRBJ2-1 | TRBD2 | TRBV4-1 | CASSLAGYNEQFF
TRBJ1-6 | - | TRBV30 | CALGVSGSYNSPLHF
TRBJ2-7 | TRBD2 | TRBV7-2 | CASSLVRLAGSYEQYF
TRBJ2-1 | - | TRBV7-2 | CASSLVWSGTRSYNEQFF
TRBJ1-1 | - | TRBV28 | CAVWNMNTEAFF
TRBJ1-2 | - | TRBV30 | CAWSAGAHGYGYTF
TRBJ2-7 | - | TRBV5-1 | CASSLTGPEQYF
TRBJ1-5 | TRBD1 | TRBV15 | CATMGGGSGQPQHF
TRBJ1-1 | TRBD1 | TRBV27 | CASRDWDSPNTEAFF